Each of the 8 T cell receptor beta chains below was sequenced from the same sample in a study of STAT5B mutations in CD4+ large granular lymphocyte leukemia. Clones were sequenced by immunoSEQ multiplex PCR, and TCRdb holds only the in-frame ones, with some missing. The sample consists of tens of thousands of clones, about 80% of them appearing once. The sample taken for sequencing was CD4+ T cells from blood buffy coats. The source of these receptors is a human donor in good health.

This clone was seen a handful of times. This chain uses TRBV2 with TRBJ1-5, with 7 positions matching TRBD1. Germline values: CDR1 SNHLY, CDR2 FYNNEI. The CDR3 has 16 residues. Unmatched junction bases numbered 9, after V lost 3 bases and J lost 4 bases. CDR3 nucleotides: TGTGCCAGCAGTGATGCAGGGGGGGTACAAAATCAGCCCCAGCATTTT. Translated: CASSDAGGVQNQPQHF.

The chain links TRBV6-5 to TRBJ1-1; TRBD1 agrees at 7 bases. Germline V gene data show CDR1 as MNHEY and CDR2 as SVGAGI. V shed 6 bases, J shed 5 bases, and the junction held 9 bases outside the gene matches. The CDR3 runs 14 residues. CDR3 in DNA: TGTGCCAGCAGACCGACGACAGGGAGGACTGAAGCTTTCTTT. This translates into CASRPTTGRTEAFF.

J is TRBJ2-7 and V is TRBV6-5, with 10 bases aligning to TRBD2. The CDR3 is made up of 15 amino acids. Germline lookup yields CDR1 MNHEY and CDR2 SVGAGI. The V and J ends lost 6 bases and 4 bases, in that order; junction bases with no gene match: 9. The CDR3 DNA sequence: TGTGCCAGCAGGTGGGGCACTAGCGGGATATACGAGCAGTACTTC. Its protein product is CASRWGTSGIYEQYF.

This chain connects TRBV11-1 to TRBJ2-3; 7 bases are shared with TRBD1. The CDR3 has 15 residues. CDR1 and CDR2 from the germline V gene are SGHAT and FQDESV (reference sequence). V was pared by 5 bases and J by 2 bases, with 7 bases of the junction left unmatched. As DNA, the CDR3 is TGTGCCAGCAGCCGCCGGGACAGTTTCACAGATACGCAGTATTTT. Protein sequence: CASSRRDSFTDTQYF.

This clone was counted only a few times. This chain connects TRBV7-2 to TRBJ2-3; 11 bases align to TRBD2. Germline V gives CDR1 SGHTA, CDR2 FQGNSA. CDR3 length: 17 residues. Trimming at V came to 5 bases and at J to 0 bases, leaving 7 bases not matched to a gene. In DNA, the CDR3 is TGTGCCAGCAGCCCTGGGACTAGCGGCCCTAGCACAGATACGCAGTATTTT. Amino acid sequence: CASSPGTSGPSTDTQYF.

The chain links TRBV18 to TRBJ1-2; no definite D call. CDR1 KGHSH and CDR2 LQKENI come from the germline V gene. The CDR3 runs 13 residues. The ends were cut back, 3 bases at V and 3 bases at J, with 8 bases in the middle. CDR3 coding DNA: TGTGCCAGCTCACCGAAAGGATACTATGGCTACACCTTC. It translates to CASSPKGYYGYTF.

The rearrangement joins TRBV7-2 to TRBJ2-2, with TRBD2 matching over 7 bases. The CDR3 contains 15 residues. In germline, CDR1 is SGHTA, CDR2 FQGNSA. J lost 4 bases, V lost 3 bases, and 5 bases had no gene match. The CDR3 bases are TGTGCCAGCAGCTTGTGGGGGGGTACCACCGGGGAGCTGTTTTTT. This sequence encodes CASSLWGGTTGELFF.

In DNA form, the CDR3 reads TGTGCCAGCAGTTACTCGAACTGGGGAAGCACAGATACGCAGTATTTT. Amino acids: CASSYSNWGSTDTQYF. V and J are TRBV6-5 and TRBJ2-3; D gene ambiguous. Germline CDR1 MNHEY, CDR2 SVGAGI. Trimming cost V 0 bases and J 0 bases, with 10 bases left between them. The CDR3 loop spans 16 amino acids.